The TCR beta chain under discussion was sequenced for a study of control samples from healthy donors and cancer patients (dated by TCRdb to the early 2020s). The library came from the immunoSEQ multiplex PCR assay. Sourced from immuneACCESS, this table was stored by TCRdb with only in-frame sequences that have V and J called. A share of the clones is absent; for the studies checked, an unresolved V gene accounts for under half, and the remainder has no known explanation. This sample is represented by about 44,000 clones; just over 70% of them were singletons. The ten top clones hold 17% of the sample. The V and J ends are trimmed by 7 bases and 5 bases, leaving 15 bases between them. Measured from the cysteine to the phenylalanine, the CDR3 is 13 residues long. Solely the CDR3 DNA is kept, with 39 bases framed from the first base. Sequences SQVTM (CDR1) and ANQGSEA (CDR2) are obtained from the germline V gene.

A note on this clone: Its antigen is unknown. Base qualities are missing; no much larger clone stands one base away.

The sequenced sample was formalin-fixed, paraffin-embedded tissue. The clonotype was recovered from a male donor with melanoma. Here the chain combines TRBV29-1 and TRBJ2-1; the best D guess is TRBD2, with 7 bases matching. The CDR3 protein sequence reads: CSAGGGIDNEQFF. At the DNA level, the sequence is TGCAGCGCGGGGGGCGGGATAGACAATGAGCAGTTCTTC.